The 10 T cell receptor beta chains presented below share a single source sample, sequenced in a study of CD8+ T cells in alopecia areata. RNA, once extracted, was reverse transcribed into cDNA for use as the sequencing template. This table comes from immunoSEQ multiplex PCR, and its TCRdb copy is limited to in-frame clones, with some not included. The repertoire consists of 140,000 or so clones, with less than 75% occurring once and the leading ten covering about 40%. The source material was CD8+ T cells sorted from blood. The receptors come from a human donor in good health.

The chain is built from TRBV11-2 and TRBJ2-1; 13 nucleotides align to TRBD2. J lost 6 bases, V lost 5 bases, and 4 bases had no gene match. In germline, CDR1 is SGHAT, CDR2 FQNNGV. The CDR3 is 15 residues long. The CDR3 loop is CASSLGLAGLNEQFF. The CDR3 region has the DNA TGTGCCAGCAGCCTGGGACTAGCGGGGCTCAATGAGCAGTTCTTC.

The V and J genes are TRBV12-5 and TRBJ1-2; no firm D call. The CDR3 has 12 amino acids. The V gene lost 1 base and the J gene lost 5 bases, with 5 bases spanning the gap. Germline-derived CDR1 and CDR2 are LGHNT and FRNRAP. The CDR3 sequence: CASGLATYGYTF. DNA for the CDR3: TGTGCTAGTGGTTTGGCAACATATGGCTACACCTTC.

V gene TRBV4-1 combines with J gene TRBJ2-7; 8 nucleotides align to TRBD2. The CDR3 length is 16 residues. V lost 2 bases, J lost 0 bases, and 6 bases stayed unmatched. Germline CDR1 is MGHRA and CDR2 is YSYEKL. CDR3 residues: CASSQLTSGFSYEQYF. The CDR3 coding sequence is TGCGCCAGCAGCCAACTTACTAGCGGTTTCTCCTACGAGCAGTACTTC.

This clone has only a few counts. This chain joins TRBV27 and TRBJ2-7, with 7 bases lining up with TRBD1. In germline, CDR1 is MNHEY, CDR2 SMNVEV (reference sequence). V dropped 5 bases and J dropped 5; count of bases not matched to a gene: 12. The CDR3 has 15 amino acids. CDR3 amino acids: CASSPTPTGANEQYF. The CDR3 DNA follows: TGTGCCAGCAGTCCCACCCCCACAGGGGCCAACGAGCAGTACTTC.

There are a few counts of this clone. The V and J genes are TRBV29-1 and TRBJ1-1; the D is unclear. V was clipped by 4 bases and J by 11 bases, with 11 bases between them. This CDR3 contains 10 residues. Germline V gene lookup returns CDR1 SQVTM and CDR2 ANQGSEA. This CDR3 reads CSVVASEAFF. DNA for the CDR3: TGCAGCGTTGTAGCCTCGGAGGCTTTCTTT.

This clone was recorded a few times. The chain carries TRBV7-8 and TRBJ2-7; perhaps D is TRBD1 or TRBD2 (5 bases each). The V end was cut by 2 bases, the J end by 5 bases, with 7 bases between. The CDR3 runs 12 residues. The germline V gene encodes CDR1 SGHVS and CDR2 FQNEAQ. The CDR3 DNA is TGTGCCAGCAGCTTAAGGGACCACGAGCAGTACTTC. Translating gives CASSLRDHEQYF.

CDR3 protein: CASRKTSGNNEQFF. The CDR3 DNA is TGTGCCAGCAGGAAGACTAGCGGGAACAATGAGCAGTTCTTC. The gene calls are TRBV6-5 and TRBJ2-1; 11 bases are a match to TRBD2. Germline loops: CDR1 MNHEY, CDR2 SVGAGI. V shed 6 bases, J shed 5 bases, and the junction held 3 bases outside the gene matches. The CDR3 length is 14 residues.

This clone appeared a single time. This chain connects TRBV25-1 to TRBJ2-3; 7 positions match TRBD1. V dropped 8 bases and J dropped 2; count of bases not matched to a gene: 7. The CDR3 covers 14 residues. The germline V gene encodes CDR1 MGHDK and CDR2 SYGVNS. CDR3 residues: CASGGQPYTDTQYF. In DNA form, the CDR3 reads TGTGCCAGCGGGGGACAGCCCTACACAGATACGCAGTATTTT. Complete variable domain (other parts from reference TRBV25-1 and TRBJ2-3): EADIYQTPRYLVIGTGKKITLECSQTMGHDKMYWYQQDPGMELHLIHYSYGVNSTEKGDLSSESTVSRIRTEHFPLTLESARPSHTSQYLCASGGQPYTDTQYFGPGTRLTVL.

The chain uses TRBV11-2 and TRBJ2-7; either TRBD1 or TRBD2 may supply D (5 bases each). Germline V gene sequence: CDR1 SGHAT, CDR2 FQNNGV. CDR3 length equals 14 residues. V was trimmed by 4 bases and J by 2 bases, leaving 12 bases between them. The CDR3 sequence is CASSSAGAPYEQYF. In DNA form, the CDR3 reads TGTGCCAGCAGCTCGGCCGGGGCCCCCTACGAGCAGTACTTC.

This clone was counted only a few times. The chain links TRBV6-1 to TRBJ2-7, with a weak D call TRBD2 (6 bases). Germline V gene lookup returns CDR1 MNHNS and CDR2 SASEGT. V gave up 5 bases and J gave up 6 bases, with 11 bases separating them. This CDR3 is 12 amino acids long. CDR3 sequence reads: CASSHGTLEQYF. The CDR3 nucleotides read TGTGCCAGCAGTCACGGGACTCTCGAGCAGTACTTC.